The 18 T cell receptor beta chains below all came from one sample that was sequenced in a study of blood T cell repertoires in COVID-19. Sequencing used immunoSEQ multiplex PCR; TCRdb keeps in-frame clones, though not all of them. The table shows 85,000 or so clones, with roughly 96% occurring only once. Sequenced material: peripheral blood. The receptors were gathered from a human donor with active COVID-19. The donor label of this sample is uncertain.

V usage is TRBV7-2 and J usage is TRBJ2-1; 14 bases line up with TRBD2. The CDR3 extends over 16 amino acids. Per the germline V gene, CDR1 is SGHTA and CDR2 is FQGNSA. Losses at the gene ends were 4 bases for V and 9 bases for J; bases not matched to a gene: 8. The CDR3 DNA reads TGTGCCAGCAGCTCCACCGGGACTAGCGGGAGAGGTGAGCAGTTCTTC. Its protein product is CASSSTGTSGRGEQFF.

The J gene is TRBJ1-5, the V gene TRBV6-5; the D gene is possibly TRBD1 (5 bases). CDR3 length equals 14 residues. Germline V gene data show CDR1 as MNHEY and CDR2 as SVGAGI. Trimming shortened V by 10 bases and J by 3 bases, and 16 bases separated the two germline ends. The CDR3 nucleotides are TGTGCCACCTGGACAACGCCCTCCAATCAGCCCCAGCATTTT. It translates to CATWTTPSNQPQHF.

As concerns this clone: An end of the junction differs from the germline gene, which may be a read error. J is TRBJ2-7 and V is TRBV5-1; D is undetermined. The V gene's germline CDR1 is SGHRS and CDR2 YFSETQ. CDR3 length: 10 residues. CDR3 loop: CASSSSEQYF. In nucleotides, the CDR3 is TGCGCCAGCAGCTCCTCCGAGCAGTACTTC.

The CDR3 DNA is TGTGCCAGCTCGTCAGGGGGTACAGATACGCAGTATTTT. Residues: CASSSGGTDTQYF. V is TRBV18 and J is TRBJ2-3; 7 nucleotides agree with TRBD1. The V and J ends lost 6 bases and 3 bases, in that order; junction bases with no gene match: 3. Germline CDR1 KGHSH, CDR2 LQKENI. There are 13 residues in the CDR3.

Only one count was recorded for this clone. The chain links TRBV18 to TRBJ2-3; 11 bases are shared with TRBD2. From germline, CDR1 is KGHSH and CDR2 LQKENI. The CDR3 sequence is 15 residues long. After removal of 8 bases from V and 2 bases from J, the junction contained 6 bases not matched to a gene. This CDR3 reads CASPKTSGNTDTQYF. CDR3 sequence (DNA): TGTGCCAGCCCAAAGACTAGCGGGAACACAGATACGCAGTATTTT.

The table lists this clone with a count of one. V and J are TRBV12-3 or TRBV12-4 and TRBJ2-5; weak D call: TRBD2 (5 bases). V lost 5 bases and J 5 bases, leaving 12 bases between the germline ends. The CDR3 is 13 amino acids. The CDR3 DNA sequence: TGTGCCAGCAGTGCGGGCCTGGGGGAGACCCAGTACTTC. This sequence encodes CASSAGLGETQYF.

CDR3 sequence: CASSPVGAGGVIRTGELFF. The CDR3 region has the DNA TGTGCCAGCAGCCCAGTTGGGGCGGGGGGAGTCATTAGGACCGGGGAGCTGTTTTTT. The V call is TRBV7-6, the J call TRBJ2-2, with 8 bases aligning to TRBD2. This CDR3 comprises 19 residues. Trimming cost V 5 bases and J 5 bases; bases outside gene matches: 19. CDR1 is SGHVS and CDR2 is FNYEAQ in the germline V gene.

The chain has TRBV4-2 and TRBJ2-1, with a possible D match to TRBD1 (5 bases). This CDR3 is 15 amino acids long. The V and J ends lost 0 bases and 4 bases respectively, with 10 bases between them. Germline lookup yields CDR1 LGHNA and CDR2 YNFKEQ. The CDR3 sequence is CASSQEMGPYNEQFF. In DNA, the CDR3 is TGTGCCAGCAGCCAAGAGATGGGGCCTTACAATGAGCAGTTCTTC.

The rearrangement joins TRBV19 to TRBJ2-1, with 7 bases lining up with TRBD2. Germline V CDR1 and CDR2: LNHDA, SQIVND (reference sequence). The CDR3 spans 17 residues. The V and J ends lost 5 bases and 0 bases, in that order; junction bases with no gene match: 10. CDR3 in DNA: TGTGCCAGTAGTCGTGGGGAGGGACTGAGCTCCTACAATGAGCAGTTCTTC. Amino acids: CASSRGEGLSSYNEQFF.

V is TRBV6-2 or TRBV6-3 and J is TRBJ1-5; no reliable D call. Trimming took 0 bases from V and 1 from J, leaving 4 bases between them. This CDR3 is 14 amino acids long. The V gene's germline CDR1 is MNHEY and CDR2 SVGEGT. CDR3 in DNA: TGTGCCAGCAGTTACTCGCGGAGCAATCAGCCCCAGCATTTT. Its translation: CASSYSRSNQPQHF.

The rearrangement links TRBV1 to TRBJ1-3. TRBV1 constitutes a pseudogene. This CDR3 has 18 amino acids. This CDR3 reads CTSSHFTPTGAEGNTIYF. Written as DNA, the CDR3 is TGCACCAGCAGCCATTTTACCCCGACGGGAGCAGAAGGAAACACCATATATTTT.

The chain carries TRBV5-1 and TRBJ2-2, with 10 bases lining up with TRBD2. Germline CDR1 is SGHRS and CDR2 is YFSETQ. Unmatched junction bases numbered 2, after V lost 2 bases and J lost 4 bases. The CDR3 is made up of 15 amino acids. This CDR3 reads CASSLGTSATGELFF. CDR3 in DNA: TGCGCCAGCAGCTTAGGGACTAGCGCCACCGGGGAGCTGTTTTTT.

This chain uses TRBV10-1 with TRBJ2-2; a weak D match, TRBD1 (5 bases). CDR3 length equals 16 residues. Trimming pared 4 bases from V and 4 bases from J, leaving 16 bases between. The germline CDR1 and CDR2 sequences are WNHNN and SYGVQD (reference sequence). The DNA for the CDR3 is TGCGCCAGCAGTGGGATGGACAAAGGGTGCACCGGGGAGCTGTTTTTT. This translates into CASSGMDKGCTGELFF.

The chain is built from TRBV5-6 and TRBJ2-1; 8 positions agree with TRBD2. The CDR3 covers 13 residues. V dropped 10 bases and J dropped 7; count of bases not matched to a gene: 10. From germline, CDR1 is SGHDT and CDR2 YYEEEE. Here the CDR3 reads CASAKGLENEQFF. The CDR3 coding sequence is TGTGCCTCGGCCAAGGGACTAGAAAATGAGCAGTTCTTC.

In this sample, this clone turned up once. The chain employs TRBV10-1 and TRBJ1-5; 7 positions match TRBD1. CDR1 is WNHNN, CDR2 SYGVQD, per germline (reference sequence). Trimming at V came to 4 bases and at J to 10 bases, leaving 13 bases not matched to a gene. The CDR3 runs 15 residues. This CDR3 is CASSAPRGAHGPQHF. For the CDR3, the DNA is TGCGCCAGCAGTGCACCCAGGGGGGCGCATGGACCCCAGCATTTT.

The sample holds one count of this clone. The rearrangement links TRBV7-2 to TRBJ2-7, with D possibly being TRBD2 (5 bases). The germline V gene has CDR1 SGHTA and CDR2 FQGNSA. The CDR3 loop spans 13 amino acids. Trimming pared 2 bases from V and 5 bases from J, leaving 10 bases between. The CDR3 DNA follows: TGTGCCAGCAGCTTATTATTCGGGGACGAGCAGTACTTC. It translates to CASSLLFGDEQYF.

The CDR3 DNA is TGTGCCAGCAGCTTGGGGGAGGGCACAGATACGCAGTATTTT. It is translated as CASSLGEGTDTQYF. The chain employs TRBV5-6 and TRBJ2-3; TRBD2 is a possible D gene (6 bases). CDR3 length: 14 residues. The V end lost 0 bases, the J end lost 1 base, and 6 bases lay between the germline ends. Germline CDR1 is SGHDT and CDR2 is YYEEEE.

The J gene is TRBJ1-5, the V gene TRBV4-1, with 9 positions matching TRBD1. The CDR3 loop spans 15 amino acids. J was trimmed by 5 bases and V by 4 bases; bases with no gene match: 6. Germline assignment: CDR1 MGHRA and CDR2 YSYEKL. The CDR3 sequence: CASSRQQGADQPQHF. The CDR3 DNA sequence: TGCGCCAGCAGCCGCCAACAGGGGGCAGATCAGCCCCAGCATTTT.